The 19 T cell receptor beta chains given below trace back to one sample, sequenced in a study of tumor-infiltrating lymphocytes in localized non-small cell lung cancer. TCRdb keeps only in-frame clones here, not all; method: immunoSEQ multiplex PCR. This sample has some 15,000 clones, with about 42% found just once. Sequencing used lung tumor tissue. These receptors all come from a human donor with non-small cell lung cancer.

This clone has only a few counts. V is TRBV5-4 and J is TRBJ1-2, with D unclear. The CDR3 is 14 residues long. Germline assignment: CDR1 SGHNT and CDR2 YYREEE (reference sequence). Trimming cost V 0 bases and J 0 bases, with 6 bases left between them. The CDR3 reads CASSLDPANYGYTF. Here the CDR3 DNA reads TGTGCCAGCAGCTTGGACCCAGCTAACTATGGCTACACCTTC.

The chain has TRBV5-1 and TRBJ1-3, with TRBD1 identical over 9 bases. V dropped 3 bases and J dropped 8; count of bases not matched to a gene: 9. The CDR3 totals 15 residues. Per germline, CDR1 SGHRS and CDR2 YFSETQ. The CDR3 DNA follows: TGCGCCAGCAGCTGGCGGGGACAGGGAGGCGACACCATATATTTT. Translation: CASSWRGQGGDTIYF.

The chain combines TRBV29-1 with TRBJ2-7; 7 bases agree with TRBD2. The CDR3 sequence is 13 residues long. The trim removed 6 bases at V and 5 bases at J, leaving 10 bases unmatched. Germline V lookup: CDR1 SQVTM, CDR2 ANQGSEA. The CDR3 sequence is CSVRAGIRDEQYF. The CDR3 nucleotides are TGCAGCGTCCGAGCGGGGATTAGGGACGAGCAGTACTTC.

This clone showed up just a few times. This chain links TRBV5-8 with TRBJ1-1; unclear D gene. CDR1 and CDR2 (germline): SGHTS, YDEGEE. The V gene lost 4 bases and the J gene lost 10 bases, with 14 bases spanning the gap. The CDR3 covers 12 residues. CDR3 bases: TGTGCCAGCAGCCATGATACGGGAGGAGCTTTCTTT. The encoded protein is CASSHDTGGAFF. The whole variable domain, filled in from reference TRBV5-8 and TRBJ1-1, reads EAGVTQSPTHLIKTRGQQATLRCSPISGHTSVYWYQQALGLGLQFLLWYDEGEERNRGNFPPRFSGRQFPNYSSELNVNALELEDSALYLCASSHDTGGAFFGQGTRLTVV.

This clone was counted a few times. The chain uses TRBV19 and TRBJ1-4; 8 positions agree with TRBD1. Germline loops: CDR1 LNHDA, CDR2 SQIVND (reference sequence). This CDR3 is built from 15 residues. After removal of 4 bases from V and 4 bases from J, the junction contained 5 bases not matched to a gene. The CDR3 sequence: CASSNSGGYNEKLFF. DNA of the CDR3: TGTGCCAGTAGTAATTCAGGGGGCTATAATGAAAAACTGTTTTTT.

The chain carries TRBV9 and TRBJ2-7, with 7 bases fitting TRBD1. The V segment lost 3 bases and the J segment 3 bases; nucleotides outside the gene matches: 9. The CDR3 loop spans 15 amino acids. Germline V lookup: CDR1 SGDLS, CDR2 YYNGEE. The CDR3 loop is CASSATGVGDYEQYF. The CDR3 region has the DNA TGTGCCAGCAGCGCAACAGGGGTAGGAGACTACGAGCAGTACTTC.

A few counts support this clone. The chain couples TRBV9 to TRBJ2-2; unclear D gene. The germline V gene has CDR1 SGDLS and CDR2 YYNGEE. Trimming cost V 2 bases and J 4 bases, with 9 bases left between them. CDR3 length: 14 amino acids. Here the CDR3 reads CASSVKDGTGELFF. In nucleotides, the CDR3 is TGTGCCAGCAGCGTGAAGGACGGCACCGGGGAGCTGTTTTTT.

CDR3 nucleotides: TGTGCCAGCGCACAAGAGACCCAGTACTTC. Translated, it gives CASAQETQYF. V gene TRBV18 combines with J gene TRBJ2-5; no clear D gene. The V gene's germline CDR1 is KGHSH and CDR2 LQKENI. This CDR3 contains 10 residues. Trimming stripped 8 bases from V and 2 bases from J, with 3 bases between.

The V call is TRBV25-1, the J call TRBJ1-2, with 8 bases matching TRBD1. Germline V gene sequence: CDR1 MGHDK, CDR2 SYGVNS. The CDR3 runs to 15 residues. Germline trimming cut 1 base from V and 6 bases from J; bases unmatched to any gene: 7. CDR3 residues: CASSESVRGLDGYTF. CDR3 sequence (DNA): TGTGCCAGCAGTGAATCCGTCAGGGGGCTTGATGGCTACACCTTC.

This clone was observed a few times. This chain joins TRBV9 and TRBJ1-1; D possibly corresponds to TRBD1 (6 bases). V was shortened by 4 bases and J by 2 bases, with 12 bases between the two germline ends. Germline assignment: CDR1 SGDLS and CDR2 YYNGEE. This CDR3 region has 14 residues. The CDR3 reads CASSPGQYNTEAFF. CDR3 sequence (DNA): TGTGCCAGCAGCCCCGGACAGTACAACACTGAAGCTTTCTTT.

V gene TRBV9 combines with J gene TRBJ2-2; D might be TRBD1 or TRBD2, each matching 5 bases. The CDR3 is made up of 16 amino acids. The ends were cut back, 0 bases at V and 0 bases at J, with 9 bases in the middle. In germline, CDR1 is SGDLS, CDR2 YYNGEE. In DNA, the CDR3 is TGTGCCAGCAGCGTAGAGGGACCTCCGAACACCGGGGAGCTGTTTTTT. This codes for CASSVEGPPNTGELFF.

This clone was seen many times. This rearrangement joins TRBV5-1 to TRBJ2-2, with D possibly matching TRBD2 (6 bases). This CDR3 is 15 amino acids long. V was trimmed by 5 bases and J by 5 bases, leaving 16 bases between them. CDR1 is SGHRS, CDR2 YFSETQ, per germline. The CDR3 region has the DNA TGCGCCAGCAGGGCCGGGACGGAGGGGACCGGGGAGCTGTTTTTT. It is translated as CASRAGTEGTGELFF.

This chain uses TRBV23-1 with TRBJ1-1, with 7 bases lining up with TRBD1. TRBV23-1 is recorded as an ORF, its role being uncertain. Losses at the gene ends were 0 bases for V and 6 bases for J; bases not matched to a gene: 7. This CDR3 spans 15 amino acids. CDR3 protein: CASSQSQGEGAEAFF. In nucleotides, the CDR3 is TGCGCCAGCAGTCAATCGCAGGGGGAGGGCGCTGAAGCTTTCTTT.

By share, this clone counts as medium-sized. V usage is TRBV30 and J usage is TRBJ1-2, with a weak D call TRBD1 (5 bases). The CDR3 runs 14 residues. The V end lost 1 base, the J end lost 7 bases, and 16 bases lay between the germline ends. Germline V gene sequence: CDR1 GTSNPN, CDR2 SVGIG (reference sequence). The CDR3 bases are TGTGCCTGGAGTGGGTACAGGTTATTTGGTGGCTACACCTTC. This encodes CAWSGYRLFGGYTF. Full variable domain (rest looked up from reference TRBV30 and TRBJ1-2): SQTIHQWPATLVQPVGSPLSLECTVEGTSNPNLYWYRQAAGRGLQLLFYSVGIGQISSEVPQNLSASRPQDRQFILSSKKLLLSDSGFYLCAWSGYRLFGGYTFGSGTRLTVV.

This clone was detected many times. The V gene is TRBV29-1, the J gene TRBJ2-2; TRBD2 might be the D (7 bases). CDR1 is SQVTM, CDR2 ANQGSEA, per germline. Trimming removed 2 bases from V and 1 base from J, with 11 bases in between. CDR3 length: 15 residues. CDR3 nucleotides: TGCAGCGTTGAACCTAGGGGGGGGAACACCGGGGAGCTGTTTTTT. Translation gives CSVEPRGGNTGELFF.

The chain uses TRBV7-3 and TRBJ1-2, with D possibly TRBD1 on 5 matching bases. V was clipped by 4 bases and J by 6 bases, with 12 bases between them. The CDR3 length is 13 residues. Per germline, CDR1 SGHTA and CDR2 FQGTGA. The CDR3 bases are TGTGCCAGCAGCTACCTGGGGGGAGATGGCTACACCTTC. This encodes CASSYLGGDGYTF.

This clone appeared many times. The chain employs TRBV5-1 and TRBJ1-6; no firm D call. The length of the CDR3 is 13 residues. The germline V and J ends were trimmed by 3 bases and 7 bases, with 8 bases remaining between them. CDR1 is SGHRS, CDR2 YFSETQ, per germline. The CDR3 nucleotides read TGCGCCAGCAGCTCGGAGGGAAATTCACCCCTCCACTTT. Encoded protein: CASSSEGNSPLHF. The entire variable domain, with the rest obtained from reference TRBV5-1 and TRBJ1-6, is as follows: KAGVTQTPRYLIKTRGQQVTLSCSPISGHRSVSWYQQTPGQGLQFLFEYFSETQRNKGNFPGRFSGRQFSNSRSEMNVSTLELGDSALYLCASSSEGNSPLHFGNGTRLTVT.

This clone has more than one count but fewer than ten. The rearrangement uses TRBV28 and TRBJ1-4; D unresolved. This CDR3 has 16 residues. Trimming pared 11 bases from V and 0 bases from J, leaving 19 bases between. Germline CDR1 is MDHEN and CDR2 is SYDVKM. In DNA form, the CDR3 reads TGTGCCGTCCCTGGGGAGGCATCTGCAACTAATGAAAAACTGTTTTTT. Amino acids: CAVPGEASATNEKLFF.

The chain has TRBV9 and TRBJ2-4; TRBD2 aligns across 12 bases. After removal of 2 bases from V and 0 bases from J, the junction contained 3 bases not matched to a gene. CDR1 SGDLS and CDR2 YYNGEE come from the germline V gene. The CDR3 covers 17 residues. This CDR3 reads CASSVTSGGAAKNIQYF. CDR3 bases: TGTGCCAGCAGCGTGACTAGCGGGGGTGCAGCCAAAAACATTCAGTACTTC.